This is a list of T cell receptor beta chains from one sample in a study of cytotoxic CD8 clonotypes in ibrutinib-treated CLL. The table came from immunoSEQ multiplex PCR; TCRdb's copy has only in-frame clones and leaves some out. Of 15,000 or so clones in the sample, 65% to 70% were seen once. The specimen comprised PBMCs, sampled before ibrutinib treatment. The receptors here all came from a human donor with chronic lymphocytic leukemia. CDR3s include the opening cysteine and the closing phenylalanine or tryptophan. D genes are given only for firm matches. Size values are once, few and many counts, or a class for expanded clones, and some rows have none.

clone size,V gene,J gene,D gene,CDR3 DNA,CDR3 protein
NA,TRBV11-3,TRBJ2-5,TRBD2,TGTGCCAGCAGCTTAACGGGTAGCGGGGTCGGGGAGACCCAGTACTTC,CASSLTGSGVGETQYF
NA,TRBV9,TRBJ2-2,NA,TGTGCCAGCAGCCCAGGGGGGGGTACCGGGGAGCTGTTTTTT,CASSPGGGTGELFF
NA,TRBV7-9,TRBJ2-7,NA,TGTGCCAGCAGCTATACTGGGGGTCGGGTCGAGCAGTACTTC,CASSYTGGRVEQYF
NA,TRBV19,TRBJ1-5,NA,TGTGCCAGTAGTATTATCCACGTAGTGTCCCATAGCAATCAGCCCCAGCATTTT,CASSIIHVVSHSNQPQHF
NA,TRBV7-2,TRBJ2-3,TRBD2,TGTGCCAGCAGCTTAGTGCCCCCTAGCGGGGGGGTAGCAGATACGCAGTATTTT,CASSLVPPSGGVADTQYF
NA,TRBV29-1,TRBJ1-2,NA,TGCAGCGTTGAGATGGTCATTTCGGATGGCTACACCTTC,CSVEMVISDGYTF
NA,TRBV6-5,TRBJ2-5,NA,TGTGCCAGCAGTTTACAGGGAAATAGGTTGGAGACCCAGTACTTC,CASSLQGNRLETQYF
NA,TRBV7-2,TRBJ2-7,NA,TGTGCCAGCAGCTTAATCAGTACTGGGGACGGAACCTACGAGCAGTACTTC,CASSLISTGDGTYEQYF
NA,TRBV5-8,TRBJ2-7,NA,TGTGCCAGCACCCCGCTGGTTGGCTACGAGCAGTACTTC,CASTPLVGYEQYF
few,TRBV2,TRBJ2-2,NA,TGTGCCAGCAGTTTGGGCGAGGCGACCGGGGAGCTGTTTTTT,CASSLGEATGELFF
NA,TRBV9,TRBJ2-3,TRBD2,TGTGCCAGCAGCTCCGGGACTAGCGGGGGGTTAGCAGATACGCAGTATTTT,CASSSGTSGGLADTQYF
NA,TRBV5-1,TRBJ2-6,TRBD2,TGCGCCAGCAGCTTAAGCGGGGGCGCTTTCGATGGGGCCAACGTCCTGACTTTC,CASSLSGGAFDGANVLTF
NA,TRBV7-9,TRBJ2-7,TRBD1,TGTGCCAGCAGCTTATCCGTTAGACAGGGGGTGGACGAGCAGTACTTC,CASSLSVRQGVDEQYF
NA,TRBV11-3,TRBJ2-5,NA,TGTGCCAGCAGCTTCAGCAGGGTCGGAGAGACCCAGTACTTC,CASSFSRVGETQYF
NA,TRBV29-1,TRBJ1-1,NA,TGCAGCGTGCAGACAGGATTGAACACTGAAGCTTTCTTT,CSVQTGLNTEAFF
NA,TRBV28,TRBJ2-2,TRBD1,TGTGCCAGCAGTCACGGACAGGGATACACCGGGGAGCTGTTTTTT,CASSHGQGYTGELFF
once,TRBV12-5,TRBJ1-5,TRBD1,TGTGCTAGTGGTTTCATTGGAGGGGGCCGATATAGCAATCAGCCCCAGCATTTT,CASGFIGGGRYSNQPQHF
NA,TRBV28,TRBJ2-5,NA,TGTGCCAGCAGCTCACTCAGGGGTTTCCAAGAGACCCAGTACTTC,CASSSLRGFQETQYF
few,TRBV18,TRBJ1-6,NA,TGTGCCAGCTCACCGACGGAGATTTCACCCCTCCACTTT,CASSPTEISPLHF
NA,TRBV7-6,TRBJ2-1,TRBD1,TGTGCCAGCAGCACTCGGACAGGGTCCACTTTATACAATGAGCAGTTCTTC,CASSTRTGSTLYNEQFF
NA,TRBV28,TRBJ1-1,NA,TGTGCCAGCAGTTTTATGACGGGCGGGAACACTGAAGCTTTCTTT,CASSFMTGGNTEAFF
NA,TRBV7-6,TRBJ2-5,NA,TGTGCCAGCAGCCTAGGAGTGACCCAGTACTTC,CASSLGVTQYF
NA,TRBV5-5,TRBJ1-2,NA,TGTGCCAGCAGCCCGGCTGGGGGGGGTGGCTACACCTTC,CASSPAGGGGYTF
NA,TRBV10-1,TRBJ2-2,NA,TGCGCCAGCAGCAAAAGGGCAACCGGGGAGCTGTTTTTT,CASSKRATGELFF
NA,TRBV25-1,TRBJ1-2,NA,TGTGCCAGCAGTGAAACTCAGGGATACGGCTACACCTTC,CASSETQGYGYTF
NA,TRBV30,TRBJ2-2,TRBD2,TGTGCCTGGAGTCTGGCGGGGGTGTCAGCCGGGGAGCTGTTTTTT,CAWSLAGVSAGELFF
NA,TRBV5-4,TRBJ1-1,NA,TGTGCCAGCAGGCAAGGGACGAACACTGAAGCTTTCTTT,CASRQGTNTEAFF
NA,TRBV10-3,TRBJ2-5,NA,TGTGCCAGCGGAGCCGGCCCCGGGACGGCCCAAGAGACCCAGTACTTC,CASGAGPGTAQETQYF
medium-sized,TRBV7-8,TRBJ2-7,NA,TGTGCCAGCAGCTTCGAGGCCGGCGAGCAGTACTTC,CASSFEAGEQYF
NA,TRBV9,TRBJ2-3,TRBD2,TGTGCCAGCAGCCTGGGACTAGGGGGGAAAGATACGCAGTATTTT,CASSLGLGGKDTQYF
NA,TRBV7-2,TRBJ1-6,TRBD1,TGTGCCAGCAGCTTAGTAGGACAGGGGGCCGGTTCACCCCTCCACTTT,CASSLVGQGAGSPLHF
NA,TRBV7-9,TRBJ2-3,TRBD2,TGTGCCAGCAGCTTAGCCCTCACTAGCGCTCTTACGCAGTATTTT,CASSLALTSALTQYF
NA,TRBV18,TRBJ1-1,TRBD1,TGTGCCAGCTCACTTCTAGACACCGGGACAGGGGGCGTAGCTTTCTTT,CASSLLDTGTGGVAFF
NA,TRBV5-1,TRBJ2-6,TRBD2,TGCGCCAGCACCCCCGGGGGGGCTGAAGGGGCCAACGTCCTGACTTTC,CASTPGGAEGANVLTF
few,TRBV11-2,TRBJ1-2,NA,TGTGCCAGCAGCTTAGGGCAGGCCTCCTATGGCTACACCTTC,CASSLGQASYGYTF
NA,TRBV2,TRBJ1-1,NA,TGTGCCAGAGGGTTGGTAAACACTGAAGCTTTCTTT,CARGLVNTEAFF
NA,TRBV5-6,TRBJ1-2,NA,TGTGCCAGCACGAAAACATATGGCTACACCTTC,CASTKTYGYTF
NA,TRBV28,TRBJ2-7,TRBD1,TGTGCCAGCAGAAGACAGGGTTCGGCCTACGAGCAGTACTTC,CASRRQGSAYEQYF
few,TRBV10-1,TRBJ2-1,TRBD2,TGCGCCAGCAGTAGCGGGGGGGGGAATGAGCAGTTCTTC,CASSSGGGNEQFF
NA,TRBV27,TRBJ2-7,TRBD1,TGTGCCAGCAGTTATCGACAGGGCTACGAGCAGTACTTC,CASSYRQGYEQYF
NA,TRBV2,TRBJ1-1,TRBD1,TGTGCCAGCAGGAGGGGGCTCACTGAAGCTTTCTTT,CASRRGLTEAFF
medium-sized,TRBV6-6,TRBJ2-7,NA,TGTGCCAGCAAGACTGGGGACCCAAGGACCTCCTACGAGCAGTACTTC,CASKTGDPRTSYEQYF
NA,TRBV18,TRBJ1-1,NA,TGTGCCAGCTCACCAAATGGAAGGGTATCAAACACTGAAGCTTTCTTT,CASSPNGRVSNTEAFF
NA,TRBV18,TRBJ2-3,NA,TGTGCCAGCTCACCCCCTTTGGGTGGCGGGGGCACAGATACGCAGTATTTT,CASSPPLGGGGTDTQYF
NA,TRBV6-4,TRBJ2-3,TRBD2,TGTGCCAGCAGTGACTCCTTAGCGGGGGGGCCCGATACGCAGTATTTT,CASSDSLAGGPDTQYF
NA,TRBV7-2,TRBJ2-7,NA,TGTGCCAGCAGCTTAGAATTTCACGAGCAGTACTTC,CASSLEFHEQYF
NA,TRBV19,TRBJ2-1,NA,TGTGCCAGTGCGCTCGGGGCAGGCCGAACTAATGAGCAGTTCTTC,CASALGAGRTNEQFF
NA,TRBV5-8,TRBJ2-1,TRBD1,TGTGCCAGCAGCCTACAGGGGGCAGTCGCTGAGCAGTTCTTC,CASSLQGAVAEQFF